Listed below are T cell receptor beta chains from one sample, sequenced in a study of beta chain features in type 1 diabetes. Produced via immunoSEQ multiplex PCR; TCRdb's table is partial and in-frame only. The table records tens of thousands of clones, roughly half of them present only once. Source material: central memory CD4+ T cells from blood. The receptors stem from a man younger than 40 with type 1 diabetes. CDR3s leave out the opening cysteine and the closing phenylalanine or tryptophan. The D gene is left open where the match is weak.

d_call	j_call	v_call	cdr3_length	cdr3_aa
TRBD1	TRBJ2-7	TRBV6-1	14	ASSDGGQGDSYEQY
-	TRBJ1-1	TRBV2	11	ASSSRGNTEAF
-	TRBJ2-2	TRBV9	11	ASSVGGIGELF
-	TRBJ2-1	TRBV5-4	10	ASSFSLNEQF
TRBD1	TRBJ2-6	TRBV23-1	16	ASSQLTGPQAGANVLT
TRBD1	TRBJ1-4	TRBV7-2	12	ASSTGQANEKLF
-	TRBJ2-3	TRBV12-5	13	ASGLDRSPTDTQY
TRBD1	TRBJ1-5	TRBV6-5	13	ASSGDRGSNQPQH
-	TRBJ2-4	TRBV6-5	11	ASSGLGGDIQY
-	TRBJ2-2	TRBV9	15	ASSVEMGARGTGELF
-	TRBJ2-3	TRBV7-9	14	ASSSTDRTRSDTQY
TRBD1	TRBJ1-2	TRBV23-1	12	ASIPTGSPYGYT
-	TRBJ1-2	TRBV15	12	ATSSQGGNYGYT
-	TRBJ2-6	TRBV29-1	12	SVGQSSGANVLT
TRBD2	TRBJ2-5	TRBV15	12	ATSRDRREETQY
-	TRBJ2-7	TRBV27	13	ASGASETGTYEQY
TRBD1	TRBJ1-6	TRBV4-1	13	ASSPRDRANSPLH
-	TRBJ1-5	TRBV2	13	ASSEQGMGNQPQH
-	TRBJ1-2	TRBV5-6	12	ASSLAGARYGYT
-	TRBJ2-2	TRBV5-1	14	ASSSPRGANTGELF
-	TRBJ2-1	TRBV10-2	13	ASSGGEVDGYEQF
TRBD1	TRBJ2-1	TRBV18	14	ASSPGGQGIHNEQF
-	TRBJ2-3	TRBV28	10	ASKSTTNTQY
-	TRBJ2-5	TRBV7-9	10	ASSRDRETQY
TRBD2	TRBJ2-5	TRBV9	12	ASNRLAGGETQY
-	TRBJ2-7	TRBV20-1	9	SASPGGEQY
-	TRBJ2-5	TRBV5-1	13	ASSPGRGGQETQY
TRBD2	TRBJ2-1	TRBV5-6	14	ASSLYGRSSYNEQF
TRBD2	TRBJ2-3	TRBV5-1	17	ASSLDPLGLAGGTDTQY
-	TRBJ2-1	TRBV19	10	AITGTDNEQF
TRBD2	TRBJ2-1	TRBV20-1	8	SAGTIEQF
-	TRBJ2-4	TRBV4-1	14	ASSHTDWGQENIQY
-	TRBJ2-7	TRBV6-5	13	ASSYSSTVGYEQY
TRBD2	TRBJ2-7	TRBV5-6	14	ASSPQGLAGVYEQY
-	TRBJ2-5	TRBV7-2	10	ASSSSRETQY
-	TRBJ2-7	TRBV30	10	ACQASLYEQY
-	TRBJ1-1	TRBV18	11	ASSRDMNTEAF
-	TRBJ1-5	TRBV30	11	AWSLTGGQPQH
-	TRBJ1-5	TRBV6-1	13	ASSEDLGGDQPQH
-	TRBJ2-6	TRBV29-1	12	SVEDRTGANVLT
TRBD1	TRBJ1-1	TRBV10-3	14	AISLQGARGNTEAF
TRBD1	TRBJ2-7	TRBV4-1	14	ASSLRTGGKGNEQY
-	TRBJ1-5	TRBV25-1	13	ASSAGGGSNQPQH
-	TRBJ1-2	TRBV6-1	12	ASSSREGTYGYT
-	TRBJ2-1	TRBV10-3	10	AISDGSAKQF
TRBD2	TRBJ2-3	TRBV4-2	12	ASSQEVTSGLQY
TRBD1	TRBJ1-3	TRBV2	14	ASSRDSSSSGNTIY
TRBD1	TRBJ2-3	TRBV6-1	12	ASTDRGQGRPQY
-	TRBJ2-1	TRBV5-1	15	ASSLGAKGTPYNEQF
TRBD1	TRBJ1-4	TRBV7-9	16	ASSDSDRGTWYNEKLF
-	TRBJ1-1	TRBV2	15	ASSEGRLSLLATEAF
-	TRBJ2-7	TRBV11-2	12	ACSDSGVSYEQY
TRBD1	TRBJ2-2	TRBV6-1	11	ATRGQGPGELF